This T cell receptor (beta chain) was retrieved from a study of shared clonotypes between healthy human individuals (dated by TCRdb to 2019 to 2021). For context, the study as a whole: The cohort comprised two women and a few men aged 18 to 49 years. For each donor, three plates each were used for CD4 naive and CD4 memory, two plates were used for CD8 naive, and one plate was used for CD8 memory. To estimate repertoire size and how much clonotypes are shared between individuals, the study performed deep sequencing of blood TCR repertoires from 4 to 6 healthy adults. To increase sequencing depth and limit assay-specific biases, TCR repertoire library preparation and sequencing were carried out by different laboratories using diverse techniques. Between about 0.9 and 8.9 billion PBMCs per donor were obtained by leukapheresis.

This clone was picked up a small number of times. This receptor's antigen is unknown. Base quality data are lacking; no much larger clone is found one base away. Using the deep immunoSEQ assay, multiplex PCR amplified TCR CDR3 regions from genomic DNA. Genomic DNA extracted from each cell subset was distributed evenly over all wells of several immunoSEQ 96-well plates, and each plate served as one replicate. For sorted subsets, each replicate PCR was loaded with roughly 200 ng genomic DNA, equivalent to approximately 33,000 T cell genomes. The purified libraries were quantified using a Qubit 3.0 fluorometer, sized with a Bioanalyzer 2100, and then quantified again using the KAPA Library Quantification kit. Every immunoSEQ 96-well plate was sequenced on a separate single-read 150-cycle Illumina NextSeq 550 flow cell. As for the original processing: Because the immunoSEQ output held only junctional sequences and lacked quality scores, the filtering could not match the filtering applied to full-length reads. To assign V/J genes and CDR3, sequences were annotated using PyIR, a Python wrapper for IgBLAST v1.9, with IMGT germline references. Reads with weak V/J assignments (E-value above 1e-6), missing CDR3, stop codons, out-of-frame junctions, or ambiguous translated residues were removed. V3J clonotypes were defined by identical inferred V gene, J gene, and CDR3 amino acid sequence. To compute the percentage overlap between repertoires, the number of shared unique clonotypes was divided by the size of the smaller repertoire. Three approaches were used to assess repertoire richness: RTK rarefaction, the Chao1 estimator, and Recon v2.1 estimates of unobserved clonotypes. Generation probabilities for all TCRbeta clonotypes obtained by the gDNA method from a handful of donors were computed using OLGA. TCRdb limited this immuneACCESS table to in-frame rearrangements with V and J called. A share of clones is missing; checked studies link under half to unresolved V genes, and the rest is unexplained. V and J calls and clone size are those listed in that table; D and trimming were worked out from the DNA. This sample gives over a million clones in total; 75% to 85% of them show up just once. The ten largest clones take up more than 0.55% of the sample.

General findings and caveats noted by the study authors: Pairwise subsampling indicated that sequencing depth was expected to affect the degree of clonotype sharing among donors. Compared with non-shared clonotypes, the clonotypes found in all four sorted-subset donors had higher generation probabilities. Even with the large sequencing depth, rarefaction of the sorted-subset datasets indicated that sequencing was incomplete. Sampling was restricted to blood, and TCR repertoires in tissues likely differ from the TCR repertoires found in blood. Because the study included a small number of donors, the genetic and exposure-history diversity represented was limited. Naive subsets generally had larger estimated clonotype richness than memory subsets did. Roughly 5% of naive CD4, around 4% of naive CD8, approximately 2% of memory CD4, and around 0.4% of memory CD8 clonotypes were shared across a few donors.

CDR1 and CDR2, per the germline V gene, are SGHRS and YFSETQ. The CDR3 holds 15 amino acids from the cysteine to the phenylalanine. CDR3 DNA only is kept here, 45 bases in frame from base 1. V and J lose 4 bases and 4 bases, and a span of 17 bases separates them. The donors were healthy, HIV-negative adults who had no recently reported acute infections or vaccinations. Only Caucasian adults living in Nashville, Tennessee, USA were represented among the donors. CD4+ T cells were enriched by magnetic negative selection; naive cells were then positively selected on CD45RA, and the negative fraction formed the memory subset. Blood was obtained by leukapheresis, after which PBMCs were separated by Ficoll-Histopaque density gradient centrifugation and cryopreserved in liquid nitrogen vapor phase. Purity and quantity of every magnetically sorted T cell population were checked by analytical flow cytometry. Genomic DNA was isolated from every sorted fraction and measured by UV absorbance on a Nanodrop 2000c.

The sample taken for sequencing was memory CD4+ T cells from PBMCs. Read against the paper, the sample's cell subset or site label means: CD45RA-negative fraction. The rearranged segments are TRBV5-1 and TRBJ1-1; D gene: possibly TRBD1, on 5 matching bases. This receptor was identified in a young man in good health. Some clones in this sample may be carry-over from other donors' samples. The bases read TGCGCCAGCAGCGCGCGGACATTGGGAGGCACTGAAGCTTTCTTT. It encodes CASSARTLGGTEAFF.